Below, one TCR beta chain is given with its context. The record originates from a study of CD8 T cells in Susac syndrome. Random hexamers were used to reverse transcribe an amount of about 0.45 to 1 ug RNA. TCRdb re-called the immunoSEQ multiplex PCR reads through MiXCR, storing one row per CDR3 protein. The sample contains about 90,000 distinct CDR3 sequences, about 95% of which appear only once. The junction had 16 bases not matched to a gene; V was cut back by 6 bases and J by 4 bases. This CDR3 is built from 17 residues. The J gene is TRBJ1-2, the V gene TRBV12-3 or TRBV12-4; 8 nucleotides line up with TRBD1. Sequencing was done on a sample of CD8+ T cells from PBMCs. The TCR was taken from a human donor with Susac syndrome. CDR3 sequence (DNA): TGTGCCAGCAGGGTCACAGGGGGGGGGCCCTGGGGCTATGGCTACACCTTC. Translated: CASRVTGGGPWGYGYTF.